The 19 T cell receptor beta chains given below trace back to one sample, sequenced in a study of response to subunit inactivated influenza vaccine. TCRdb reanalysed the RT-PCR reads using MiXCR and keeps one entry per CDR3 protein. This table has about 580,000 distinct CDR3 sequences, roughly 15% appearing once. The sample here was PBMCs from blood, taken roughly 12 days after vaccination. These receptors were taken from a man aged 45-65 years who received an inactivated influenza vaccine.

The chain joins TRBV5-1 to TRBJ2-7; D is uncertain. CDR1 and CDR2 (germline): SGHRS, YFSETQ. The CDR3 loop spans 14 amino acids. Trimming took off 1 base at V and 0 bases at J, with 8 bases between the two ends. CDR3 residues: CASSLRQDSYEQYF. CDR3 DNA sequence: TGCGCCAGCAGCTTGCGTCAGGACTCCTACGAGCAGTACTTC.

The chain employs TRBV28 and TRBJ2-1; 11 bases fit TRBD2. The CDR3 spans 16 residues. The trim removed 7 bases at V and 4 bases at J, leaving 9 bases unmatched. The V gene's germline CDR1 is MDHEN and CDR2 SYDVKM. This CDR3 reads CASTSLAGGIYNEQFF. The DNA of the CDR3 is TGTGCCAGCACCTCCTTAGCGGGGGGGATATACAATGAGCAGTTCTTC. Full variable domain (remainder filled in from reference TRBV28 and TRBJ2-1): DVKVTQSSRYLVKRTGEKVFLECVQDMDHENMFWYRQDPGLGLRLIYFSYDVKMKEKGDIPEGYSVSREKKERFSLILESASTNQTSMYLCASTSLAGGIYNEQFFGPGTRLTVL.

The sample holds a few counts of this clonotype. This rearrangement joins TRBV7-2 to TRBJ2-1, with 7 bases fitting TRBD1. Germline CDR1 is SGHTA and CDR2 is FQGNSA. This CDR3 is 16 amino acids long. V lost 5 bases to trimming and J lost 2 bases; unmatched junction nucleotides: 9. The CDR3 is CASSPRTGGAYNEQFF. DNA of the CDR3: TGTGCCAGCAGCCCGAGGACAGGTGGCGCCTACAATGAGCAGTTCTTC.

This chain joins TRBV12-3 or TRBV12-4 and TRBJ2-7, with 8 bases lining up with TRBD2. CDR3 length: 18 amino acids. Trimming took 6 bases from V and 5 from J; bases not matched to a gene: 21. The CDR3 here is CASSRPTGTSVVFNEQYF. The DNA for the CDR3 is TGTGCCAGCAGCCGCCCTACCGGGACTAGTGTCGTGTTCAACGAGCAGTACTTC.

This clonotype came up a few times. This sequence joins TRBV20-1 and TRBJ2-1, with unresolved D. Trimming removed 7 bases at V and 8 bases at J, with 12 bases between. The CDR3 loop spans 11 amino acids. CDR1 is DFQATT and CDR2 is SNEGSKA in the germline V gene (reference sequence). In DNA, the CDR3 is TGCAGTGGGAAGGAATTGGATGAGCAGTTCTTC. Residues: CSGKELDEQFF.

Only a few counts were recorded for this clonotype. V and J are TRBV15 and TRBJ2-3; D gene ambiguous. CDR1 is LNHNV and CDR2 is YYDKDF in the germline V gene (reference sequence). Deletions cut 3 bases from V and 2 bases from J, with 6 bases between. This CDR3 comprises 13 residues. The CDR3 reads CATSRDNTDTQYF. The DNA for the CDR3 is TGTGCCACCAGCAGGGATAACACAGATACGCAGTATTTT.

The chain employs TRBV20-1 and TRBJ2-5; 9 nucleotides line up with TRBD1. The CDR3 is made up of 16 amino acids. Trimming at V came to 0 bases and at J to 1 base, leaving 6 bases not matched to a gene. The germline V gene encodes CDR1 DFQATT and CDR2 SNEGSKA (reference sequence). The CDR3 sequence is CSARDLGTGIQETQYF. The CDR3 bases are TGCAGTGCTAGAGATCTAGGGACAGGGATCCAAGAGACCCAGTACTTC.

The CDR3: CASLPGASGNTIYF. DNA of the CDR3: TGTGCCTCCCTCCCTGGGGCCTCTGGAAACACCATATATTTT. This chain connects TRBV10-3 to TRBJ1-3; the D gene is possibly TRBD1 (5 bases). V gave up 11 bases and J gave up 0 bases, with 14 bases separating them. The CDR3 runs 14 residues. Germline V gene data show CDR1 as ENHRY and CDR2 as SYGVKD.

In DNA, the CDR3 is TGTGCCAGCAGCCTCGGGCTAAGGTCGACTGAAGCTTTCTTT. It yields the protein CASSLGLRSTEAFF. This chain links TRBV12-3 or TRBV12-4 with TRBJ1-1; no reliable D call. V shed 6 bases and J shed 5 bases, with 16 bases lying between them. This CDR3 comprises 14 residues.

The chain uses TRBV12-3 or TRBV12-4 and TRBJ2-7; D call uncertain. Trimming took 5 bases from V and 3 from J, leaving 8 bases between them. The CDR3 length is 12 residues. DNA for the CDR3: TGTGCCAGCAGTGTAGGGTACTACGAGCAGTACTTC. Encoded protein: CASSVGYYEQYF.

This clonotype has a handful of counts. The V gene is TRBV7-2, the J gene TRBJ2-3; D unresolved. Trimming removed 3 bases from V and 4 bases from J, with 11 bases in between. There are 14 residues in the CDR3. Germline-derived CDR1 and CDR2 are SGHTA and FQGNSA. As DNA, the CDR3 is TGTGCCAGCAGCTTCCCGTATCGGTCAGATACGCAGTATTTT. This translates into CASSFPYRSDTQYF.

This clonotype was counted at least ten times. The gene calls are TRBV20-1 and TRBJ1-2; D is unresolved. Germline CDR1 and CDR2: DFQATT and SNEGSKA (reference sequence). The CDR3 is 11 amino acids. Trimming removed 7 bases at V and 1 base at J, with 7 bases between. The CDR3 sequence is CSEKNNYGYTF. The CDR3 region has the DNA TGCAGTGAAAAGAATAACTATGGCTACACCTTC.

This clonotype was counted at least ten times. This rearrangement joins TRBV29-1 to TRBJ2-3; 8 nucleotides align to TRBD2. This CDR3 comprises 14 residues. V lost 8 bases and J lost 8; bases outside the gene matches: 15. Germline CDR1 and CDR2: SQVTM and ANQGSEA. The CDR3 loop is CSTSGTSTLSTQYF. For the CDR3, the DNA is TGCAGCACCTCCGGGACTAGTACCCTTTCTACGCAGTATTTT.

The V and J genes are TRBV7-8 and TRBJ2-1, with D perhaps TRBD2 (6 bases). The CDR3 spans 16 residues. Trimming removed 0 bases at V and 5 bases at J, with 14 bases between. Germline V gives CDR1 SGHVS, CDR2 FQNEAQ. The CDR3 DNA follows: TGTGCCAGCAGCTTAGCGGATGGGAGGCGGGACAATGAGCAGTTCTTC. Amino acid sequence: CASSLADGRRDNEQFF.

This clonotype appeared a few times. The rearrangement links TRBV6-2 or TRBV6-3 to TRBJ2-1; D is possibly TRBD2 (5 bases). The germline V and J ends were trimmed by 5 bases and 9 bases, with 14 bases remaining between them. The CDR3 runs to 13 residues. Germline-derived CDR1 and CDR2 are MNHEY and SVGEGT. CDR3 protein: CASSGSLNGEQFF. Here the CDR3 DNA reads TGTGCCAGCAGTGGGAGTTTAAATGGTGAGCAGTTCTTC.

This clonotype occurred a few times. The V gene is TRBV9, the J gene TRBJ1-1; possibly TRBD1 for D (5 bases). CDR3 length: 13 amino acids. Germline values: CDR1 SGDLS, CDR2 YYNGEE. Trimming left V 0 bases short and J 3 bases short, with 6 bases between. Here the CDR3 reads CASSVGTHTEAFF. The CDR3 coding sequence is TGTGCCAGCAGCGTAGGGACACACACTGAAGCTTTCTTT.

This clonotype was counted a few times. This chain links TRBV12-3 or TRBV12-4 with TRBJ1-5; D uncertain. The CDR3 has 13 amino acids. Trimming stripped 2 bases from V and 5 bases from J, with 7 bases between. The CDR3 sequence is CASSLIEDQPQHF. CDR3 DNA sequence: TGTGCCAGCAGTTTAATAGAGGATCAGCCCCAGCATTTT.

The rearrangement links TRBV5-1 to TRBJ2-5; TRBD1 aligns across 7 bases. V shed 4 bases and J 2 bases; nucleotides not matched to a gene: 5. The CDR3 is made up of 14 amino acids. Per the germline V gene, CDR1 is SGHRS and CDR2 is YFSETQ. This chain's CDR3 is CASSARTGQETQYF. The CDR3 nucleotides read TGCGCCAGCAGCGCACGGACAGGTCAAGAGACCCAGTACTTC.

The sample holds many counts of this clonotype. The rearrangement links TRBV4-3 to TRBJ2-1, with D perhaps TRBD1 (6 bases). Germline values: CDR1 LGHNA, CDR2 YSLEER. V lost 3 bases, J lost 6 bases, and 6 bases lay in between. This CDR3 spans 12 amino acids. CDR3 sequence: CASSQGANEQFF. Written as DNA, the CDR3 is TGCGCCAGCAGCCAGGGGGCCAATGAGCAGTTCTTC.